The 5 T cell receptor beta chains below all came from one sample that was sequenced in a study of post-analysis software for immune sequencing data. Findings of the study overall: Roughly five TRBV segments, including TRBV5-6, TRBV5-1 and TRBV20-1, were more frequent in patients than controls.

Their recognized antigens are unknown. Prepared TCR beta cDNA libraries contained unique molecular identifiers. TCRdb reanalysed the PCR reads using MiXCR and keeps one entry per CDR3 protein. The sample lists hundreds of thousands of distinct CDR3 sequences; around 50% were seen once. Source material: blood. Receptors originate from a girl aged 10-17 years with multiple sclerosis.

The genes are TRBV4-2 and TRBJ2-3; TRBD2 is a possible D gene (6 bases). The germline CDR1 and CDR2 sequences are LGHNA and YNFKEQ. The ends were cut back, 4 bases at V and 5 bases at J, with 19 bases in the middle. The CDR3 totals 16 residues. The chain's CDR3 is CASSRRTTPELDTQYF. The CDR3 nucleotides are TGTGCCAGCAGCCGGCGGACTACGCCAGAATTAGATACGCAGTATTTT.

This clonotype has more than one count but fewer than ten. The rearrangement uses TRBV7-2 and TRBJ2-1; TRBD2 matches 7 bases. This CDR3 contains 13 residues. Per the germline V gene, CDR1 is SGHTA and CDR2 is FQGNSA. J gave up 3 bases and V 6 bases, and 2 bases lay outside the gene matches. CDR3 in amino acids: CASRAGFYNEQFF. CDR3 coding DNA: TGTGCCAGCAGAGCGGGATTCTACAATGAGCAGTTCTTC.

The rearrangement joins TRBV4-2 to TRBJ2-5, with D hard to call. The V gene lost 0 bases and the J gene lost 5 bases, with 10 bases spanning the gap. Germline assignment: CDR1 LGHNA and CDR2 YNFKEQ. The CDR3 extends over 14 amino acids. CDR3 amino acids: CASSQDGYYETQYF. The CDR3 DNA reads TGTGCCAGCAGCCAAGATGGATATTACGAGACCCAGTACTTC.

In this sample, this clonotype turned up a few times. A much larger clone differs from this one at a single base, so this may be a read error. The chain combines TRBV28 with TRBJ2-7; TRBD1 matches 10 bases. Germline V CDR1 and CDR2: MDHEN, SYDVKM. The CDR3 contains 13 residues. Trimming removed 11 bases from V and 3 bases from J; junction bases left unmatched: 7. CDR3 DNA: TGTGCCGCTCGGACAGGGGGACTCTACGAGCAGTACTTC. It specifies CAARTGGLYEQYF.

The V and J genes are TRBV5-1 and TRBJ2-7; TRBD2 is a possible D gene (6 bases). V lost 0 bases, J lost 5 bases, and 15 bases lay in between. Germline CDR1 is SGHRS and CDR2 is YFSETQ. This CDR3 has 15 amino acids. CDR3 sequence reads: CASSLEGAGGNEQYF. The CDR3 DNA reads as TGCGCCAGCAGCTTGGAAGGCGCGGGCGGGAACGAGCAGTACTTC.